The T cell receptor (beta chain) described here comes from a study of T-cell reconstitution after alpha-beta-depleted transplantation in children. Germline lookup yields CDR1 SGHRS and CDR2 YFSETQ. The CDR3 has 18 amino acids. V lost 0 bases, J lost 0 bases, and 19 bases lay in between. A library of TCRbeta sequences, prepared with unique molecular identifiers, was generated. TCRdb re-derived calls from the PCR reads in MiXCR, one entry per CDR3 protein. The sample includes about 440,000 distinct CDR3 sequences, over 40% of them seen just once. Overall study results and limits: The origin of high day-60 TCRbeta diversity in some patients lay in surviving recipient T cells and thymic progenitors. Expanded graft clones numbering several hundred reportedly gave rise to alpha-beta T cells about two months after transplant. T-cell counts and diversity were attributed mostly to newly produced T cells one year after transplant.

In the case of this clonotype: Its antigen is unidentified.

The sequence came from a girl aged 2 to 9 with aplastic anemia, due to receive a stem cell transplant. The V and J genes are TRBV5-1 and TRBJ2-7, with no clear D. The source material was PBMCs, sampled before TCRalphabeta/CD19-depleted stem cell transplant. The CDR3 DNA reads TGCGCCAGCAGCTTGGGTCTCGGGTCCGGGTCCAACTCCTACGAGCAGTACTTC. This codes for CASSLGLGSGSNSYEQYF.